This T cell receptor (beta chain) emerged from a study of blood T cells in healthy people across ages (dated by TCRdb to between 2014 and 2017). In the study overall: In model experiments, roughly one uniquely barcoded TCR beta cDNA molecule per two T cells was captured by template switching. Using deep sequencing normalized with unique cDNA molecular identifiers, the study measured how TCR beta repertoire diversity changes with age. The donors were divided into four age groups: young (average about 16 years), middle-aged (roughly 42), aged (about 62) and long-lived (roughly 88). To avoid experimental bias, donors of different ages were spread randomly across the sequencing lanes. The study analyzed two additional independent replicas of 1 million unique cDNA reads from the same blood draw for two donors, one aged 18 to 29 and one aged 80 or older. The investigation overall reported the following: As age increased, observed TCR beta diversity per million T cells dropped in a roughly linear way, and a significant reduction was already evident by age 40. The percentage of naive T cells measured by flow cytometry correlated strongly with observed TCR beta diversity. Donor CMV infection status was unknown, potentially confounding age-related changes in expanded clonotypes. Because profiling used bulk unsorted PBMCs, naive and antigen-experienced compartments could not be compared conclusively. Compared with the aged group, the long-lived group had more naive CD4+ T cells, fewer expanded clones and increased TCR diversity, suggesting age selection. Total diversity estimates from one million sequenced T cells were considered lower bounds and underestimates.

The library was made by 5' RACE. The listed sequencing device is Illumina HiSeq 2500. A second 7 to 11 cycle PCR used a sample-barcoded 5' primer and a J-beta primer mix. Each TCR beta cDNA molecule received a unique molecular identifier from a template-switch 5' adaptor carrying 12 random nucleotides. Each sample yielded at least 3 million CDR3-containing paired-end reads. First-strand cDNA synthesis was performed from all RNA using the Mint cDNA synthesis kit, with priming by a TRBC-specific oligonucleotide. Following uracil-DNA glycosylase treatment, all cDNA underwent a first 18-cycle PCR with the universal primers M1SS and BC2_uni_R. The source study handled its data this way. Each sample was normalized by randomly selecting 1 million high-quality reads, each carrying a distinct molecular identifier. Instead of being binned into consensus sequences, reads that shared molecular identifiers were thrown out. MiTCR, with a Q25 quality threshold and the strictest error-elimination algorithm, was used for CDR3 identification, clonotype clustering and error correction. Lower-bound total TCR beta diversity was estimated with a nonparametric unseen species model using Euler transformation. TCRdb took the public reads, trimmed them with fastp at Q25, ran MiXCR for clone calling and kept in-frame beta chains. Rows are combined by CDR3 protein, so each entry shows the most common genes and DNA. TCRdb, rather than the study authors, made the V and J calls. This sample holds about 1.5 million distinct CDR3 sequences; 40% to 45% were observed only once. Of the sample, approximately 4% is held by the ten largest clones.

On this clonotype: Its binding antigen is unknown. No much larger clonotype is one base removed from it; base qualities were not supplied.

Systemically healthy Caucasian individuals from Russia, 39 in total and aged about 6 to 100 years, were included as donors. Approximately 10 milliliters of peripheral blood were collected from each donor into EDTA-treated Vacutainer tubes. PBMCs were isolated by Ficoll-Paque density-gradient centrifugation, with at least 6 million obtained per sample. Trizol reagent was used to extract total RNA from PBMCs, with at least 6 micrograms per sample. Naive CD45RAhigh/CD27high T cell percentages were measured by flow cytometry on a PBMC aliquot from every donor. Trimming costs V 5 bases and J 0 bases, and their ends lie 8 bases apart. The CDR1 and CDR2 encoded by the germline V gene are SGHTA and FQGNSA. Its CDR3 holds 14 amino acids, cysteine through phenylalanine. The CDR3 DNA has 42 bases and is translated from base 1.

Rearrangement joined TRBV7-2 to TRBJ1-5, with the identity of the D gene unclear. The source of this sequence is a woman younger than 35 in good health. The sequencing input was blood. The CDR3 protein is CASSRELSNQPQHF. At the DNA level, the sequence is TGTGCCAGCAGCCGTGAACTTAGCAATCAGCCCCAGCATTTT.